The entry that follows covers one T cell receptor beta chain sequence. The target antigen is unknown. These data come from a study of OX40 agonist ivuxolimab in advanced cancers. At the level of the study: Ivuxolimab, an antibody that agonizes OX40 (CD134), was administered to the patients.

Drawing of blood for sampling happened at baseline, at cycle 4 day 1, and at cycle 7 day 1. General study results and limits: Circulating CD4+ and CD8+ T cells showed clonal expansion by week 6 at 0.1 to 3.0 mg/kg. Researchers did not determine the expanded peripheral T cells' antigen specificity.

V trimming: 7 bases; J trimming: 1 base; junction bases outside the gene matches: 6. Per the germline V gene, CDR1 is LNHDA and CDR2 is SQIVND (reference sequence). The CDR3 is made up of 17 amino acids. The protocol was immunoSEQ multiplex PCR, while the TCRdb copy is restricted to in-frame clones and leaves out a portion. The table records tens of thousands of clones, 75% to 90% of them present only once. This specimen consisted of CD4+ or CD8+ T cells sorted from blood, obtained in a trial of the OX40 agonist ivuxolimab. The source is an adult with an advanced solid tumor such as melanoma, head and neck, liver or kidney cancer. The chain links TRBV19 to TRBJ2-2; 13 bases align to TRBD2. The CDR3 sequence: CASTKTSGRLNTGELFF. Written as DNA, the CDR3 is TGTGCCAGTACCAAGACTAGCGGGAGGTTGAACACCGGGGAGCTGTTTTTT.